This passage covers 32 T cell receptor beta chains from one sample sequenced in a study of PD-1 blockade in classical Hodgkin lymphoma. Here immunoSEQ multiplex PCR was the method, and the copy in TCRdb shows in-frame clones only, minus some. Here the sample spans under 25,000 clones, 77% being singletons. In every patient, relapse followed autologous stem cell transplantation, while exposure to brentuximab vedotin differed. This material consisted of peripheral blood mononuclear cells (PBMCs), taken before the second cycle of nivolumab. The receptors stem from a human donor with classical Hodgkin lymphoma.

The chain combines TRBV11-2 with TRBJ2-7; D could derive from TRBD1 or TRBD2 (5 bases each). From germline, CDR1 is SGHAT and CDR2 FQNNGV. The CDR3 runs to 15 residues. V was pared by 2 bases and J by 5 bases, with 16 bases between. For the CDR3, the DNA is TGTGCCAGCAGCTTAACCCGCAGGGAGTTCAACGAGCAGTACTTC. Encoded protein: CASSLTRREFNEQYF.

This clone occurred a few times. The chain links TRBV6-1 to TRBJ1-6; D remains ambiguous. There are 11 residues in the CDR3. The V end was cut by 4 bases, the J end by 8 bases, with 3 bases between. Germline V lookup: CDR1 MNHNS, CDR2 SASEGT. CDR3 protein: CASSGHSPLHF. Here the CDR3 DNA reads TGTGCCAGCAGTGGCCATTCACCCCTCCACTTT.

Only one count was recorded for this clone. The chain joins TRBV7-9 to TRBJ1-2, with D unresolved. This CDR3 is 12 amino acids long. Germline V gene lookup returns CDR1 SEHNR and CDR2 FQNEAQ (reference sequence). With 7 bases removed from V and 8 bases from J, the gap between germline ends came to 14 bases. CDR3 protein: CASTMQENGYTF. CDR3 nucleotides: TGTGCCAGCACCATGCAGGAGAACGGCTACACCTTC.

This clone was seen a single time. The chain has TRBV6-1 and TRBJ1-3, with 10 bases fitting TRBD1. Germline V lookup: CDR1 MNHNS, CDR2 SASEGT. Trimming at V came to 0 bases and at J to 2 bases, leaving 1 base not matched to a gene. CDR3 length equals 16 residues. CDR3 nucleotide sequence: TGTGCCAGCAGTGAAGCCGGGACAGGGGCTGGAAACACCATATATTTT. Translation: CASSEAGTGAGNTIYF.

The genes are TRBV2 and TRBJ1-5; D may be TRBD1 (6 bases). Germline CDR1 SNHLY, CDR2 FYNNEI. This CDR3 comprises 13 residues. Trimming shortened V by 7 bases and J by 5 bases, and 12 bases separated the two germline ends. The CDR3 protein is CASKDTGYQPQHF. In nucleotides, the CDR3 is TGTGCCAGCAAGGACACAGGGTATCAGCCCCAGCATTTT. Full variable domain (missing parts from reference TRBV2 and TRBJ1-5): EPEVTQTPSHQVTQMGQEVILRCVPISNHLYFYWYRQILGQKVEFLVSFYNNEISEKSEIFDDQFSVERPDGSNFTLKIRSTKLEDSAMYFCASKDTGYQPQHFGDGTRLSIL.

The rearrangement uses TRBV6-6 and TRBJ1-5; the D gene is possibly TRBD1 (5 bases). CDR1 MNHNY and CDR2 SVGAGI come from the germline V gene (reference sequence). This CDR3 contains 16 residues. V lost 7 bases and J lost 2, with 18 bases in between. The CDR3 sequence is CASNPGTGGGNQPQHF. DNA of the CDR3: TGTGCCAGCAACCCGGGAACGGGGGGGGGCAATCAGCCCCAGCATTTT.

The chain combines TRBV11-2 with TRBJ1-2; D is possibly TRBD1 (6 bases). The germline V and J ends were trimmed by 5 bases and 4 bases, with 17 bases remaining between them. This CDR3 is 15 amino acids long. Germline V gene data show CDR1 as SGHAT and CDR2 as FQNNGV. The CDR3 reads CASSPTIQGTYGYTF. For the CDR3, the DNA is TGTGCCAGCAGCCCGACAATACAGGGAACCTATGGCTACACCTTC.

V is TRBV18 and J is TRBJ2-3, with D unresolved. Germline values: CDR1 KGHSH, CDR2 LQKENI. V lost 2 bases and J 4 bases, leaving 7 bases between the germline ends. CDR3 length equals 13 residues. CDR3 sequence: CASSPGYSDTQYF. CDR3 coding DNA: TGTGCCAGCTCACCAGGATACTCAGATACGCAGTATTTT.

This clone was seen more than once but under ten times. This chain links TRBV6-8 with TRBJ2-7, with D hard to call. Trimming took off 3 bases at V and 3 bases at J, with 15 bases between the two ends. Germline V gene lookup returns CDR1 MNHGY and CDR2 SAAAGT. The CDR3 has 15 residues. CDR3 protein: CASSYPTEGFYEQYF. The CDR3 coding sequence is TGTGCCAGCAGTTATCCGACCGAAGGGTTCTACGAGCAGTACTTC.

The CDR3 DNA sequence: TGCGCCAGCAGCCGTGGACAGGGAGGGAATAACTATGGCTACACCTTC. Translated: CASSRGQGGNNYGYTF. V usage is TRBV5-1 and J usage is TRBJ1-2, with TRBD1 matching 8 bases. Germline values: CDR1 SGHRS, CDR2 YFSETQ. The CDR3 has 16 residues. Trimming cost V 4 bases and J 1 base; bases outside gene matches: 9. The full variable domain, completed using reference TRBV5-1 and TRBJ1-2, is KAGVTQTPRYLIKTRGQQVTLSCSPISGHRSVSWYQQTPGQGLQFLFEYFSETQRNKGNFPGRFSGRQFSNSRSEMNVSTLELGDSALYLCASSRGQGGNNYGYTFGSGTRLTVV.

V usage is TRBV7-9 and J usage is TRBJ2-7, with 11 bases identical to TRBD2. This CDR3 comprises 16 residues. V dropped 5 bases and J dropped 1; count of bases not matched to a gene: 7. In germline, CDR1 is SEHNR, CDR2 FQNEAQ (reference sequence). CDR3 sequence (DNA): TGTGCCAGCAGCATGAGGACTAGCGGGCTGTCCTACGAGCAGTACTTC. Its translation is CASSMRTSGLSYEQYF. The whole variable domain, filled in from reference TRBV7-9 and TRBJ2-7, reads DTGVSQNPRHKITKRGQNVTFRCDPISEHNRLYWYRQTLGQGPEFLTYFQNEAQLEKSRLLSDRFSAERPKGSFSTLEIQRTEQGDSAMYLCASSMRTSGLSYEQYFGPGTRLTVT.

CDR3 sequence reads: CASSDLGQRTNGYTF. CDR3 nucleotide sequence: TGTGCCAGCAGTGATCTAGGACAGAGGACGAATGGCTACACCTTC. J is TRBJ1-2 and V is TRBV6-1, with a weak D call TRBD1 (6 bases). V was shortened by 3 bases and J by 6 bases, with 17 bases between the two germline ends. CDR1 and CDR2 from the germline V gene are MNHNS and SASEGT. The CDR3 is made up of 15 amino acids.

This clone is medium-sized (0.01 to 0.1%) in the sample. The missing conserved phenylalanine or tryptophan at the end of this CDR3 makes a read error likely. The DNA is left out, because the CDR3 cannot be placed on it with certainty; the CDR3 is given as TCRdb lists it. This chain joins TRBV21-1 and TRBJ2-2. TRBV21-1 constitutes a pseudogene. The CDR3 has 11 residues if both end residues are counted. The CDR3 spells CASSTRRDDES.

The chain employs TRBV9 and TRBJ1-2; 9 nucleotides align to TRBD1. The CDR3 is made up of 16 amino acids. Germline V gene data show CDR1 as SGDLS and CDR2 as YYNGEE. The V gene end was trimmed by 3 bases and the J gene end by 7 bases; junction bases not matched to a gene: 13. The DNA of the CDR3 is TGTGCCAGCAGCGGCCTCCGGGACAGGGAATCCGTTGGCTACACCTTC. Its translation is CASSGLRDRESVGYTF.

The chain uses TRBV5-5 and TRBJ2-5; possibly TRBD1 or TRBD2 for D (6 bases each). The V and J ends lost 4 bases and 5 bases respectively, with 15 bases between them. Germline assignment: CDR1 SGHKS and CDR2 YYEKEE (reference sequence). This CDR3 spans 14 amino acids. CDR3 residues: CASSPEGGRETQYF. CDR3 coding DNA: TGTGCCAGCAGCCCTGAGGGGGGCCGGGAGACCCAGTACTTC.

This sequence joins TRBV6-5 and TRBJ1-1, with 7 bases fitting TRBD1. The CDR3 contains 16 residues. V trimming: 2 bases; J trimming: 0 bases; junction bases outside the gene matches: 6. Germline assignment: CDR1 MNHEY and CDR2 SVGAGI. For the CDR3, the DNA is TGTGCCAGCAGTTACCGACAGGGCCGGATGAACACTGAAGCTTTCTTT. Translating gives CASSYRQGRMNTEAFF.

For the CDR3, the DNA is TGTGCCAGCAGCTTCACCGACAGGGTAGGGGGCTACACCTTC. This sequence encodes CASSFTDRVGGYTF. The V call is TRBV27, the J call TRBJ1-2; the match to TRBD1 covers 7 bases. The CDR3 covers 14 residues. The germline gives CDR1 MNHEY, CDR2 SMNVEV (reference sequence). The ends lost 6 bases at V and 8 bases at J; junction bases unmatched: 12.

CDR3 protein: CATSAGGYNSPLHF. As DNA, the CDR3 is TGTGCCACCTCGGCAGGGGGCTATAATTCACCCCTCCACTTT. V is TRBV6-1 and J is TRBJ1-6; 7 bases line up with TRBD1. J lost 3 bases, V lost 10 bases, and 6 bases had no gene match. Germline loops: CDR1 MNHNS, CDR2 SASEGT. This CDR3 has 14 amino acids.

The chain carries TRBV19 and TRBJ2-7; tentative D call: TRBD1 (5 bases). This CDR3 comprises 16 residues. Trimming took 7 bases from V and 3 from J, leaving 22 bases between them. CDR1 is LNHDA, CDR2 SQIVND, per germline (reference sequence). In DNA, the CDR3 is TGTGCCAGTACCCCCTTAAGGTGGCAGGGCGACTACGAGCAGTACTTC. Residues: CASTPLRWQGDYEQYF.

This clone occurred once. V gene TRBV7-7 combines with J gene TRBJ2-5; 11 nucleotides line up with TRBD1. The CDR3 is 15 residues long. The J segment lost 1 base and the V segment lost 4 bases, leaving 2 bases of the junction unmatched. CDR1 and CDR2 from the germline V gene are SSHAT and FNYEAQ (reference sequence). This CDR3 reads CASSSGQGGQETQYF. CDR3 sequence (DNA): TGTGCCAGCAGCTCGGGACAGGGGGGCCAAGAGACCCAGTACTTC.

J is TRBJ2-3 and V is TRBV11-3; 10 bases align to TRBD2. Germline CDR1 reads SGHNT; CDR2 reads YENEEA. V trimming: 6 bases; J trimming: 2 bases; junction bases outside the gene matches: 5. The CDR3 consists of 15 residues. CDR3 loop: CASSPSGGDTDTQYF. DNA for the CDR3: TGTGCCAGCAGTCCCAGCGGGGGGGACACAGATACGCAGTATTTT.

The V and J genes are TRBV10-1 and TRBJ2-1; possibly TRBD1 for D (6 bases). This CDR3 spans 15 amino acids. Germline V gene data show CDR1 as WNHNN and CDR2 as SYGVQD (reference sequence). V was pared by 6 bases and J by 4 bases, with 16 bases between. The CDR3 sequence is CASSPGQGPYNEQFF. The CDR3, as DNA: TGCGCCAGCAGCCCCGGGCAGGGGCCATACAATGAGCAGTTCTTC.

In its sample, this clone was seen a few times. V and J are TRBV14 and TRBJ2-3; D is perhaps TRBD2 (5 bases). The CDR3 covers 12 residues. CDR1 and CDR2 (germline): SGHDN, FVKESK. Trimming cost V 1 base and J 10 bases, with 9 bases left between them. CDR3 bases: TGTGCCAGCAGCCAAGGGGGAGCGGCGCAGTATTTT. Protein sequence: CASSQGGAAQYF.

The genes are TRBV19 and TRBJ1-5, with 7 nucleotides matching TRBD1. Germline V gene lookup returns CDR1 LNHDA and CDR2 SQIVND (reference sequence). V lost 5 bases, J lost 5 bases, and 6 bases stayed unmatched. This CDR3 is built from 14 residues. The CDR3, as DNA: TGTGCCAGTAGTTCCCAACAGGGGTATCAGCCCCAGCATTTT. Translated: CASSSQQGYQPQHF.

A few counts support this clone. The chain employs TRBV4-2 and TRBJ1-3; no clear D gene. The CDR3 contains 15 residues. Germline CDR1 LGHNA, CDR2 YNFKEQ. Between the trimmed V and J ends, which lost 1 base and 2 bases, there was a span of 9 bases. The CDR3 region is CASSQAQAAGNTIYF. The CDR3 nucleotides read TGTGCCAGCAGCCAAGCTCAGGCCGCTGGAAACACCATATATTTT.

This clone was seen only once. Other nucleotide sequences from this sample produce the same CDR3. The chain combines TRBV6-6 with TRBJ2-7; D is undetermined. V was trimmed by 0 bases and J by 4 bases, leaving 4 bases between them. CDR3 length: 12 residues. Germline V lookup: CDR1 MNHNY, CDR2 SVGAGI (reference sequence). The CDR3 nucleotides are TGTGCCAGCAGTTACTCTAGATACGAGCAGTACTTC. Its translation is CASSYSRYEQYF.

The CDR3 protein is CSAKQGNTQYF. The CDR3 nucleotides read TGCAGTGCCAAACAAGGAAATACGCAGTATTTT. The chain couples TRBV20-1 to TRBJ2-3; D ambiguous. Germline V gene data show CDR1 as DFQATT and CDR2 as SNEGSKA (reference sequence). V was cut by 6 bases and J by 7 bases, with 11 bases left in between. The CDR3 is 11 residues long.

This clone showed up just once. This chain connects TRBV10-1 to TRBJ2-3; D not resolved. This CDR3 comprises 13 residues. V was shortened by 3 bases and J by 3 bases, with 7 bases between the two germline ends. Germline V gene lookup returns CDR1 WNHNN and CDR2 SYGVQD (reference sequence). Here the CDR3 DNA reads TGCGCCAGCAGTGAAGGGTTAACAGATACGCAGTATTTT. Amino acid sequence: CASSEGLTDTQYF.

This chain links TRBV5-6 with TRBJ1-6; D not certain. CDR1 is SGHDT and CDR2 is YYEEEE in the germline V gene. V lost 1 base and J 0 bases, leaving 5 bases between the germline ends. This CDR3 comprises 15 residues. Here the CDR3 reads CASSLKYSYNSPLHF. Written as DNA, the CDR3 is TGTGCCAGCAGCTTGAAGTACTCCTATAATTCACCCCTCCACTTT. Full variable domain (missing parts from reference TRBV5-6 and TRBJ1-6): DAGVTQSPTHLIKTRGQQVTLRCSPKSGHDTVSWYQQALGQGPQFIFQYYEEEERQRGNFPDRFSGHQFPNYSSELNVNALLLGDSALYLCASSLKYSYNSPLHFGNGTRLTVT.

The sample holds one count of this clone. The chain couples TRBV5-4 to TRBJ2-5; D call uncertain. The CDR3 extends over 13 amino acids. V was shortened by 3 bases and J by 5 bases, with 11 bases between the two germline ends. CDR1 and CDR2 from the germline V gene are SGHNT and YYREEE (reference sequence). This chain's CDR3 is CASSSRVGETQYF. The CDR3, as DNA: TGTGCCAGCAGCTCTAGGGTCGGCGAGACCCAGTACTTC.

The genes are TRBV7-9 and TRBJ2-7; possible D gene TRBD2, 5 bases. CDR3 length equals 12 residues. In germline, CDR1 is SEHNR, CDR2 FQNEAQ (reference sequence). V lost 1 base and J 4 bases, leaving 5 bases between the germline ends. CDR3 nucleotides: TGTGCCAGCAGCTTAGGGGAGTACGAGCAGTACTTC. Encoded protein: CASSLGEYEQYF.

The J gene is TRBJ2-5, the V gene TRBV6-5; D might be TRBD1 (6 bases). Looked up from germline, CDR1 is MNHEY and CDR2 is SVGAGI. CDR3 length equals 13 residues. The germline V and J ends were trimmed by 4 bases and 5 bases, with 11 bases remaining between them. CDR3 DNA: TGTGCCAGCAGTTCACAGGGTAGGGAGACCCAGTACTTC. Translating gives CASSSQGRETQYF.